The TCR beta chain described here comes from a study of blood T cell repertoires in COVID-19. The wider study: The cDNA or gDNA used as material had been derived from T cells, B-cell-depleted T cells, or PBMCs.

Original data processing: Researchers report that nucleated cell counts were estimated from reference gene primer amplification. Repertoires were generated with immunoSEQ multiplex PCR, while TCRdb's copy carries only in-frame clones and drops some. The V and J calls and clone size come from that table; D and trimming were worked out from the DNA. The sample records tens of thousands of clones, roughly 83% being singletons. Germline loops: CDR1 LGHDT, CDR2 YNNKEL (reference sequence). The CDR3 spans 14 residues. Trimming took 4 bases from V and 0 from J, leaving 9 bases between them. This sequence originates from a woman in her sixties with acute or convalescent COVID-19. This chain joins TRBV3-1 (or the pseudogene TRBV3-2) and TRBJ1-1; no reliable D call. The source material was peripheral blood. This chain's CDR3 is CASSPRRMNTEAFF. Written as DNA, the CDR3 is TGTGCCAGCAGCCCACGGAGGATGAACACTGAAGCTTTCTTT.